This TCR beta chain was sequenced during a study of T cells after yellow fever vaccination. In the study overall: Where fractions had low cell numbers, libraries were prepared from them with the SMART-Seq v4 Ultra Low Input RNA kit.

Conversion of TCR transcripts into cDNA relied on 5'RACE template switching, which added a universal primer site and UMIs. Each CDR3 protein is one row after TCRdb ran MiXCR on the 5' RACE reads. This sample carries approximately 160,000 distinct CDR3 sequences, around 9% of them seen once, and the ten largest clones take around 33%. CDR1 and CDR2 from the germline V gene are PRHDT and FYEKMQ (reference sequence). V lost 0 bases to trimming and J lost 2 bases, with 19 bases between them. This CDR3 comprises 18 residues. This clonotype was found a few times. Here the sequenced sample was CD8+ T cells sorted from PBMCs, taken 45 days after the yellow fever booster vaccination. This chain links TRBV13 with TRBJ1-2; TRBD1 is a possible D gene (5 bases). The sequence derives from a man aged 18 to 30 who received the YFV17D yellow fever vaccine. This CDR3 reads CASSLGVGDASTNYGYTF. The CDR3 DNA reads TGTGCCAGCAGCTTAGGAGTAGGGGACGCTTCCACAAACTATGGCTACACCTTC.